Shown below are 20 T cell receptor beta chains from a single sample sequenced in a study of metastatic and nonmetastatic thyroid tumors. No treatment of any kind had been given to any patient before thyroid surgery. TCRdb re-analyzed the PCR reads using MiXCR. The table includes 13,000 or so clones, around 25% detected once. The specimen was blood. The receptors originated from a male donor with papillary thyroid cancer or a benign thyroid nodule (not recorded which). Some clones in this sample may be carry-over from other donors' samples.

Sample share makes this clone medium-sized. V usage is TRBV12-3 or TRBV12-4 and J usage is TRBJ1-5, with D hard to call. The V gene lost 2 bases and the J gene lost 1 base, with 3 bases spanning the gap. This CDR3 is 13 amino acids long. CDR3 amino acids: CASSLISNQPQHF. In DNA form, the CDR3 reads TGTGCCAGCAGTTTAATAAGCAATCAGCCCCAGCATTTT.

This clone was seen a handful of times. The V call is TRBV27, the J call TRBJ1-1; TRBD1 might be the D (5 bases). Germline V gene lookup returns CDR1 MNHEY and CDR2 SMNVEV (reference sequence). The CDR3 contains 16 residues. V was pared by 5 bases and J by 2 bases, with 18 bases between. This chain's CDR3 is CASSRYEGRSNTEAFF. The CDR3 nucleotides read TGTGCCAGCAGTCGCTACGAGGGACGGAGCAACACTGAAGCTTTCTTT.

Only a few counts were recorded for this clone. The rearrangement joins TRBV29-1 to TRBJ2-3; D perhaps matches TRBD2 (6 bases). V was cut by 6 bases and J by 0 bases, with 13 bases left in between. CDR1 and CDR2 from the germline V gene are SQVTM and ANQGSEA. The CDR3 spans 14 residues. CDR3: CSVGTLTSTDTQYF. Here the CDR3 DNA reads TGCAGCGTGGGGACTCTGACTAGCACAGATACGCAGTATTTT.

This chain uses TRBV27 with TRBJ2-1, with 12 bases matching TRBD2. With 5 bases clipped from V and 7 bases from J, the junction kept 9 bases outside the gene matches. The CDR3 is 16 amino acids. The V gene's germline CDR1 is MNHEY and CDR2 SMNVEV (reference sequence). CDR3 residues: CASSHRLAGAVNEQFF. CDR3 in DNA: TGTGCCAGCAGTCACCGACTAGCGGGAGCCGTAAATGAGCAGTTCTTC.

This clone was recorded a few times. This chain connects TRBV6-1 to TRBJ2-7, with TRBD1 matching over 9 bases. In germline, CDR1 is MNHNS, CDR2 SASEGT. Trimming cost V 8 bases and J 3 bases; bases outside gene matches: 14. CDR3 length equals 16 residues. CDR3 residues: CASGRASGQGLYEQYF. The CDR3 DNA reads TGTGCCAGCGGAAGGGCCTCGGGACAGGGCCTCTACGAGCAGTACTTC.

The J gene is TRBJ2-7, the V gene TRBV5-1; 10 bases match TRBD1. The CDR3 totals 14 residues. Germline CDR1 is SGHRS and CDR2 is YFSETQ. V was pared by 4 bases and J by 6 bases, with 7 bases of the junction left unmatched. Here the CDR3 reads CASSTGTGEVEQYF. DNA of the CDR3: TGCGCCAGCAGCACCGGGACAGGGGAAGTCGAGCAGTACTTC.

This clone turned up a few times. The rearrangement uses TRBV7-6 and TRBJ2-2; D unclear. The length of the CDR3 is 14 residues. Germline CDR1 reads SGHVS; CDR2 reads FNYEAQ. Trimming took off 2 bases at V and 5 bases at J, with 9 bases between the two ends. The CDR3 DNA sequence: TGTGCCAGCAGCTTAATCCCTAGAACCGGGGAGCTGTTTTTT. Protein: CASSLIPRTGELFF.

The gene calls are TRBV19 and TRBJ2-1; D may be TRBD2 (5 bases). V was pared by 1 base and J by 4 bases, with 8 bases between. The CDR3 has 14 amino acids. The germline CDR1 and CDR2 sequences are LNHDA and SQIVND (reference sequence). The CDR3 region has the DNA TGTGCCAGTAGTATAGTGGGAGAGTACAATGAGCAGTTCTTC. Translated, it gives CASSIVGEYNEQFF.

This chain joins TRBV20-1 and TRBJ2-3; 10 nucleotides match TRBD2. The CDR3 sequence is 16 residues long. Trimming cost V 1 base and J 5 bases; bases outside gene matches: 9. Per the germline V gene, CDR1 is DFQATT and CDR2 is SNEGSKA (reference sequence). The CDR3 sequence is CSARGPSGRGRDTQYF. CDR3 nucleotide sequence: TGCAGTGCTAGAGGCCCTAGCGGGAGAGGGAGAGATACGCAGTATTTT.

This clone was detected only a few times. V gene TRBV28 combines with J gene TRBJ2-7; 11 nucleotides match TRBD1. V lost 6 bases and J lost 1; bases outside the gene matches: 2. Germline CDR1 is MDHEN and CDR2 is SYDVKM. This CDR3 comprises 14 residues. CDR3 residues: CASRGDRGSYEQYF. The CDR3 nucleotides read TGTGCCAGCAGAGGGGACAGGGGGTCCTACGAGCAGTACTTC.

The sample holds a few counts of this clone. This CDR3 is also generated by other DNA sequences in the sample. The gene calls are TRBV6-1 and TRBJ2-3; 12 bases are a match to TRBD2. CDR1 MNHNS and CDR2 SASEGT come from the germline V gene. V lost 2 bases and J lost 4; bases outside the gene matches: 1. CDR3 length: 15 residues. The CDR3 coding sequence is TGTGCCAGCAGTGAACTAGCGGGGGGGCCAGATACGCAGTATTTT. It yields the protein CASSELAGGPDTQYF.

A few counts support this clone. The V gene is TRBV28, the J gene TRBJ1-2; D uncertain. Looked up from germline, CDR1 is MDHEN and CDR2 is SYDVKM. The germline V and J ends were trimmed by 6 bases and 2 bases, with 10 bases remaining between them. The CDR3 covers 13 residues. In nucleotides, the CDR3 is TGTGCCAGCAGAGAGGAGGCGAACTATGGCTACACCTTC. Translated, it gives CASREEANYGYTF.

This clone appeared a single time. This CDR3 fails to terminate in the conserved phenylalanine or tryptophan, so it likely reflects a read error. This rearrangement joins TRBV6-5 to TRBJ1-3, with D maybe TRBD1 (5 bases). The length of the CDR3 is 16 residues. Germline assignment: CDR1 MNHEY and CDR2 SVGAGI. The CDR3 DNA follows: TGTGACAGCAGTTACTCGCTCGGGACCGATGGAAACACCATATATTGT. This gives the protein CDSSYSLGTDGNTIYC.

The chain's CDR3 is CASSELGQGTNYGYTF. For the CDR3, the DNA is TGTGCCAGCAGTGAACTTGGACAGGGGACTAACTATGGCTACACCTTC. This rearrangement joins TRBV6-1 to TRBJ1-2; 9 bases line up with TRBD1. After removal of 2 bases from V and 0 bases from J, the junction contained 4 bases not matched to a gene. Germline V lookup: CDR1 MNHNS, CDR2 SASEGT. CDR3 size: 16 residues.

CDR3 nucleotide sequence: TGCAGTGCCACCTGGACTAGCGGAGTCGAGCAGTACTTC. Translated, it gives CSATWTSGVEQYF. The V call is TRBV20-1, the J call TRBJ2-7, with 10 bases aligning to TRBD2. J lost 6 bases, V lost 6 bases, and 8 bases had no gene match. The CDR3 totals 13 residues. Germline V lookup: CDR1 DFQATT, CDR2 SNEGSKA (reference sequence).

The chain combines TRBV7-2 with TRBJ2-7; D is unclear. The CDR3 totals 12 residues. Germline V lookup: CDR1 SGHTA, CDR2 FQGNSA. Trimming left V 2 bases short and J 3 bases short, with 5 bases between. CDR3 coding DNA: TGTGCCAGCAGCTTACGTAGCTACGAGCAGTACTTC. This gives the protein CASSLRSYEQYF.

A word on this clone: A clone one base away is much larger, so this may be a read error. The CDR3 spells CASSLARGANYGYTF. The CDR3, as DNA: TGTGCCAGTAGCTTGGCCAGGGGAGCTAACTATGGCTACACCTTC. The rearrangement uses TRBV5-3 and TRBJ1-2; possible D gene TRBD1, 6 bases. TRBV5-3 is an open reading frame, and its role is uncertain. This CDR3 spans 15 amino acids.

This rearrangement joins TRBV19 to TRBJ1-2; a possible D gene is TRBD1 (6 bases). CDR3 length: 15 residues. Germline V CDR1 and CDR2: LNHDA, SQIVND (reference sequence). Trimming removed 0 bases at V and 2 bases at J, with 10 bases between. The CDR3 spells CASSIDNRENYGYTF. Here the CDR3 DNA reads TGTGCCAGTAGTATAGATAACAGGGAGAACTATGGCTACACCTTC.

This clone has at least ten counts. Germline and junction disagree at one end, which may indicate a read error. This chain connects TRBV7-3 to TRBJ2-2; the D is unclear. From germline, CDR1 is SGHTA and CDR2 FQGTGA. This CDR3 region has 15 residues. CDR3 in amino acids: CTSSPNPVSAGELFF. The CDR3 region has the DNA TGTACCAGCAGCCCAAACCCGGTGTCCGCCGGGGAGCTGTTTTTT.

The rearrangement links TRBV5-8 to TRBJ2-1; no definite D call. V shed 4 bases and J shed 9 bases, with 11 bases lying between them. The CDR3 extends over 12 amino acids. The germline V gene encodes CDR1 SGHTS and CDR2 YDEGEE. CDR3 bases: TGTGCCAGCAGCCTGAGTGGTTTTGAGCAGTTCTTC. Its translation is CASSLSGFEQFF. Based on the CDR3 plus reference TRBV5-8 and TRBJ2-1, the full variable domain is EAGVTQSPTHLIKTRGQQATLRCSPISGHTSVYWYQQALGLGLQFLLWYDEGEERNRGNFPPRFSGRQFPNYSSELNVNALELEDSALYLCASSLSGFEQFFGPGTRLTVL.